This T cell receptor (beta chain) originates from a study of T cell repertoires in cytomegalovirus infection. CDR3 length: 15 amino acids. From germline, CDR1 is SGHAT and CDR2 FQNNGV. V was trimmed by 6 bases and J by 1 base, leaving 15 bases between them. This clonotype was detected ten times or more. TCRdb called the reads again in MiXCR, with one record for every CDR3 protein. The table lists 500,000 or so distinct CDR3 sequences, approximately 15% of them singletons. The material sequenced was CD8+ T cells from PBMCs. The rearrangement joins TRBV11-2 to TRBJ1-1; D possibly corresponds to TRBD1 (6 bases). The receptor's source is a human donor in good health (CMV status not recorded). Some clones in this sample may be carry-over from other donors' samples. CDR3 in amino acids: CASSHFQGRNTEAFF. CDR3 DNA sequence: TGTGCCAGCAGTCACTTTCAGGGGAGGAACACTGAAGCTTTCTTT.